The rows below give T cell receptor beta chains drawn from one sample of a study of T cells expressing NK-cell markers. TCRdb re-called the 5' RACE reads; one entry per CDR3 protein, DNA not given. The listing contains about 460,000 distinct CDR3 sequences. The sample was blood T cells: a sorted CD56 or NKG2C T cell subset, CD4+ or CD8+ T cells, or bulk PBMC T cells (not recorded which). These receptors were collected from a woman aged 50 to 60 in good health. The CDR3 runs from the conserved cysteine through the conserved F or W. The order of the fields is J gene, V gene, CDR3 protein.

>TRBJ2-1|TRBV18
CASSRVGIDEQFF
>TRBJ1-2|TRBV4-1
CASSPIDRDRAYGYTF
>TRBJ2-5|TRBV24-1
CATSDLDPGQGGRETQYF
>TRBJ1-2|TRBV19
CASSIIVGGGYTF
>TRBJ2-3|TRBV20-1
CSASSSGTDTQYF
>TRBJ2-7|TRBV5-1
CASGGGKSSYEQYF
>TRBJ2-5|TRBV10-3
CAISSDRTRGETQYF
>TRBJ1-5|TRBV15
CATSEQGEWNQPQHF
>TRBJ2-5|TRBV5-5
CASSYRQGLETQYF
>TRBJ2-2|TRBV12-5
CASGLGRAFTGELFF
>TRBJ2-5|TRBV7-9
CATRGLGETQYF
>TRBJ1-1|TRBV12-3/TRBV12-4
CASSLDPRTDDQGTEAFF
>TRBJ1-5|TRBV6-5
CASSLEPYQPQHF
>TRBJ2-5|TRBV11-3
CASSLGRELRETQYF
>TRBJ2-3|TRBV6-6
CASSPRDTQYF
>TRBJ1-1|TRBV11-2
CASSLALSGAAAFEAFF
>TRBJ1-6|TRBV5-1
CASSLRQGLEGSPLHF
>TRBJ1-1|TRBV18
CASSRTTPNTEAFF
>TRBJ2-5|TRBV7-2
CASSPGGLAGEETQYF
>TRBJ2-3|TRBV27
CASSLSGILIGDTQYF
>TRBJ2-7|TRBV6-2/TRBV6-3
CASSSPPGTFSYEQYF
>TRBJ2-1|TRBV6-2/TRBV6-3
CASRKRQGPYNEQFF
>TRBJ2-2|TRBV7-6
CASRSTGNTGELFF
>TRBJ2-1|TRBV5-1
CASSLLASGRDGNEQFF
>TRBJ2-7|TRBV9
CASSVVPSGDYEQYF
>TRBJ1-1|TRBV27
CASKRGGGGEAFF
>TRBJ2-7|TRBV3-1
CASSLRGQRDYHEQYF
>TRBJ1-1|TRBV5-1
CASSLFRPTEGEAFF
>TRBJ2-1|TRBV24-1
CATRGLGNEQFF
>TRBJ1-1|TRBV14
CASSPRDRGRNTEAFF
>TRBJ2-5|TRBV28
CASSLRGQGSLETQYF
>TRBJ1-2|TRBV10-3
CAISMNYGYTF
>TRBJ1-5|TRBV25-1
CASQGIGDQPQHF
>TRBJ2-3|TRBV12-3/TRBV12-4
CASSPNDPTDTQYF
>TRBJ2-1|TRBV11-2
CASSTHYNEQFF
>TRBJ2-1|TRBV10-1
CASSESGGHRYNEQFF
>TRBJ1-1|TRBV6-4
CASSEQGTNTEAFF
>TRBJ2-3|TRBV3-1
CASSQVSDNPDTQYF
>TRBJ2-7|TRBV6-5
CASSYSGGTATSYEQYF
>TRBJ2-1|TRBV12-3/TRBV12-4
CASRRDRGSYNEQFF
>TRBJ2-1|TRBV9
CASSVGGTGTSGMHEQFF
>TRBJ2-2|TRBV27
CASSFQRRNTGELFF
>TRBJ2-3|TRBV20-1
CSALQVVGTGTQYF
>TRBJ1-2|TRBV27
CASSRDSVPPVGYTF
>TRBJ1-4|TRBV6-5
CASSRIQGWGKLFF
>TRBJ2-7|TRBV6-2/TRBV6-3
CASSYEAGDPRGSYEQYF
>TRBJ2-5|TRBV27
CASSSPDRVRETQYF
>TRBJ2-3|TRBV7-7
CASSPLGLAGGPGADTQYF
>TRBJ2-5|TRBV24-1
CATSDTFKGPETQYF
>TRBJ1-3|TRBV19
CASSNLQGMGNTIYF
>TRBJ1-4|TRBV7-7
CASSPGRSEKLFF
>TRBJ1-3|TRBV7-9
CAGPSGNTIYF
>TRBJ1-3|TRBV5-1
CASSLAMVRSGNTIYF
>TRBJ2-1|TRBV5-5
CASSPVDEQFF
>TRBJ2-1|TRBV7-6
CASSLEVSGSGEQFF